This T cell receptor beta chain was identified in a study of beta chain features in type 1 diabetes (dated by TCRdb to the late 2010s). As for the study more broadly: Mean age, gender distribution, total cell number and subset yield did not differ between patients and healthy donors. A total of around 110,000,000 sorted cells were examined across all samples, and a strong correlation was observed between cell number per subset and RNA yield. In the study, TCRB repertoires of sorted circulating CD4+ T cell subsets from recently diagnosed type 1 diabetes patients were compared with those of matched healthy donors. Regulatory and stem cell-like memory subsets were obtained from only 8 patients and roughly eight healthy donors, while naive and central memory subsets were obtained from all 28 donors. The investigation overall reported the following: Patients with type 1 diabetes made fewer insertions and deleted more nucleotides at VDJ recombination sites, implying thymic rearrangement abnormalities. Naive, central memory and regulatory TCRB repertoires appeared to be more alike among patients than among healthy donors. Because cDNA rather than genomic DNA was sequenced, highly expressing activated cells could have been over-represented, although no difference in activation and CD3 levels was found between groups. In all four CD4+ subsets, TCRB CDR3 length was moderately but significantly shorter in type 1 diabetes patients. Only small numbers of individuals were included in the HLA sub-analyses, which left unresolved whether HLA type had any influence on TCRB rearrangement. PCR might favor shorter templates, but patient and control samples were amplified and corrected together, so any skew would affect both groups equally.

This clone appeared a few times. Which antigen it targets is not known. No per-base quality is available; no much larger clone lies one base away. Other DNA sequences in the sample encode the same CDR3. A single peripheral blood draw of around 120 mL on average was collected from each donor into heparinised tubes. Using a panel that included CD45RO, CCR7, CD25, CD127, CD95 and CD27, naive, central memory, regulatory and stem cell-like memory CD4+ T cells were sorted on a BD FACSAria II. Every sorted population had a purity above 95%. PBMCs were isolated right away by Lymphoprep density gradient centrifugation and were stained directly, without culture. To minimize batch effects, samples were stained and sorted in pairs, one healthy donor with one patient per experiment. The entire isolated RNA was reverse transcribed using the High Capacity cDNA Reverse Transcription Kit, and thus expressed TCRB transcripts were sequenced. Naive, central memory and regulatory T cell samples underwent deep immunoSEQ sequencing, averaging about 3.57 million total reads per sample. Sorted cells were lysed in RLT buffer, and RNA was extracted using DNase-treated RNeasy Micro or Mini kits according to cell number. Each cell subset was processed separately to prevent cross-contamination, with patient and healthy donor samples processed together. The immunoSEQ multiplex PCR was used to amplify TCRB sequences from cDNA, generating 87-bp fragments that spanned the CDR3 region. Sequencing of the amplicons was performed on the Illumina HiSeq platform. The published analysis was carried out like this. PCR bias was corrected computationally using synthetic template baselines, and reads within Hamming distance 2 were collapsed, with unmergeable singletons discarded. Reads were aligned against IMGT to assign V, D and J genes, CDR3 length and insertions or deletions at six rearrangement sites. Clonotype counts were normalized to sorted cell number within each subset before computing true diversity and Gini coefficients with the tcR R package. The overlap coefficient, calculated on TCRB nucleotide sequences, was used to measure repertoire sharing. Out-of-frame TCRB sequences from naive cells were analyzed as a proxy for the pre-selection repertoire. Entries here come from immuneACCESS through TCRdb and include only in-frame sequences with V and J called. Some clones fail to appear in such tables; in the studies checked, an unresolved V gene covers under half of the shortfall, and the cause of the remainder is unknown. V, J and clone size are those of that table, while D and trimming were read from the DNA. This sample comprises 400,000 to 500,000 clones, approximately 13% of them detected only once. Clones ranked in the top ten supply roughly 0.035% of the sample.

According to the germline V gene (reference sequence), CDR1 reads GTSNPN and CDR2 reads SVGIG. Counted from cysteine to phenylalanine, this CDR3 has 14 amino acids. Of the read, only the CDR3 DNA is kept; its 42 bases are in frame from base 1. V and J are trimmed by 0 bases and 5 bases, and the gene matches miss 4 bases of the junction. The TCR originated in a man aged 25 to 45 in good health. The specimen sequenced was naive CD4+ T cells from blood. Per the publication, the cell subset or site label means: true naive CD4+ T cells. In this chain, TRBV30 is recombined with TRBJ2-1, with TRBD2 matching 7 junction bases. The DNA reads as follows: TGTGCCTGGAGTGTACGGCTAGCGGACAATGAGCAGTTCTTC. It translates to CAWSVRLADNEQFF.